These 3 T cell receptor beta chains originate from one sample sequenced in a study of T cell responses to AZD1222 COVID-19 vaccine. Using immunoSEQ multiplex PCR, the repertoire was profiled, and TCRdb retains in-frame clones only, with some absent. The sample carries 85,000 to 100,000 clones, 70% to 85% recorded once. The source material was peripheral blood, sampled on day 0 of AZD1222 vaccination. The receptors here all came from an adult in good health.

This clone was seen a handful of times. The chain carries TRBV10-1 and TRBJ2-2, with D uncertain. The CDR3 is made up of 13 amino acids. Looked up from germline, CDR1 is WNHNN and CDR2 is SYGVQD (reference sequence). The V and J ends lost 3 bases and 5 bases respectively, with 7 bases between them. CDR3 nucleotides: TGCGCCAGCAGTGAAATCCAAACCGGGGAGCTGTTTTTT. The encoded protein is CASSEIQTGELFF.

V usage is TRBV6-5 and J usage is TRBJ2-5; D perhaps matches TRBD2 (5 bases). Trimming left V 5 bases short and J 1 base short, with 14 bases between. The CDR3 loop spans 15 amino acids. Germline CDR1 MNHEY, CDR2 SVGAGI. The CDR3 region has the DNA TGTGCCAGCAGTACCCGAGGGCGATTCCAAGAGACCCAGTACTTC. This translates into CASSTRGRFQETQYF.

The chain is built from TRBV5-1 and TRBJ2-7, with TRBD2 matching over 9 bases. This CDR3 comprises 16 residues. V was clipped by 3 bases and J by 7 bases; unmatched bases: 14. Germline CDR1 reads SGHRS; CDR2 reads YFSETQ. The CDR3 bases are TGCGCCAGCAGCTCGCTGACTAGCGGCCCATCGGGGGAGCAGTACTTC. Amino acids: CASSSLTSGPSGEQYF.